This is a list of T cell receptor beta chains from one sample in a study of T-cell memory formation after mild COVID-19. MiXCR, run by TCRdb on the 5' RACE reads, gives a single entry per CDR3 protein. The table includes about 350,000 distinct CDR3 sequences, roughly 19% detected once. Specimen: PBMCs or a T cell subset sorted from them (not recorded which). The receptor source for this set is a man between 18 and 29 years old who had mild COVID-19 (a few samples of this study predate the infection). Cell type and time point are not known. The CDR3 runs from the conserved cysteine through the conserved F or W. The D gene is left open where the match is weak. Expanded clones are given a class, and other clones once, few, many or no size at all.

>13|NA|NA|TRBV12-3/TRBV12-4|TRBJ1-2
CASSPRHGNGYTF
TGTGCCAGCAGTCCTCGACATGGGAACGGCTACACCTTC
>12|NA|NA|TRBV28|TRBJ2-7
CATEGESHEQYF
TGTGCCACGGAGGGGGAGTCCCACGAGCAGTACTTC
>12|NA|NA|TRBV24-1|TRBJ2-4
CATSDRGDIQYF
TGTGCCACCAGTGACCGGGGCGACATTCAGTACTTC
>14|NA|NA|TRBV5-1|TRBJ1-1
CASSGGQKNTEAFF
TGCGCCAGCAGCGGGGGACAAAAGAACACTGAAGCTTTCTTT
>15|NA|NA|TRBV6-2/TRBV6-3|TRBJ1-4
CASSNPGSDDEKLFF
TGTGCCAGCAGCAATCCAGGGTCGGATGATGAAAAACTGTTTTTT
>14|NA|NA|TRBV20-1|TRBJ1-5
CSATQSKGDQPQHF
TGCAGTGCTACTCAGTCAAAGGGTGATCAGCCCCAGCATTTT
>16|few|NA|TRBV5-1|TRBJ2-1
CASSTRGDLSYNEQFF
TGCGCCAGCAGTACGAGGGGTGATCTCTCCTACAATGAGCAGTTCTTC
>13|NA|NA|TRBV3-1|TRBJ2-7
CASSQVEGFEQYF
TGTGCCAGCAGCCAAGTAGAGGGGTTCGAGCAGTACTTC
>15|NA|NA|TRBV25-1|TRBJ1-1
CASSAPGVMNTEAFF
TGTGCCAGCAGTGCCCCAGGGGTTATGAACACTGAAGCTTTCTTT
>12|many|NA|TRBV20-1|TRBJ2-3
CSADAGSDTQYF
TGCAGTGCTGACGCGGGGTCGGATACGCAGTATTTT
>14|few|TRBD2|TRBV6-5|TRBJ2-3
CASRRDYLTDTQYF
TGTGCCAGCAGGCGGGACTACCTCACAGATACGCAGTATTTT
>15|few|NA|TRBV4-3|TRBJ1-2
CASSQDWGTNYGYTF
TGCGCCAGCAGCCAAGATTGGGGGACTAACTATGGCTACACCTTC
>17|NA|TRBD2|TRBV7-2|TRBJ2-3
CASSPLGRGDNTDTQYF
TGTGCCAGCAGCCCTTTGGGGCGGGGGGACAACACAGATACGCAGTATTTT
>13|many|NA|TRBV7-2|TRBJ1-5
CASSQSRNQPQHF
TGTGCCAGCAGCCAATCCCGCAATCAGCCCCAGCATTTT
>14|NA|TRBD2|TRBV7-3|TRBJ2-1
CASSQTSGAYEQFF
TGTGCCAGCAGCCAGACTAGCGGGGCCTATGAGCAGTTCTTC
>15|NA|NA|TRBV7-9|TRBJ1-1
CASSLVPGLMTEAFF
TGTGCCAGCAGCTTAGTGCCGGGGTTGATGACTGAAGCTTTCTTT
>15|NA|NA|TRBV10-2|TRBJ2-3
CASSEVGVSTDTQYF
TGCGCCAGCAGTGAGGTCGGGGTATCCACAGATACGCAGTATTTT
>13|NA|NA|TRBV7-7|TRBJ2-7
CASSLGRQYEQYF
TGTGCCAGCAGCTTAGGGAGACAGTACGAGCAGTACTTC
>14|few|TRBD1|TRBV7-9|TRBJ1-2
CASRSTGTVQGYTF
TGTGCCAGCAGGTCGACCGGGACAGTACAGGGCTACACCTTC
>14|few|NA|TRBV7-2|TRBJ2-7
CASSIMTANYEQYF
TGTGCCAGCAGCATCATGACTGCCAACTACGAGCAGTACTTC
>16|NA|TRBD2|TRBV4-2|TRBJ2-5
CASSQAATSGQETQYF
TGTGCCAGCAGCCAAGCCGCGACTAGCGGTCAAGAGACCCAGTACTTC
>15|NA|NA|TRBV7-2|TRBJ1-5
CASSLVGDSGQPQHF
TGTGCCAGCAGCTTAGTCGGGGATTCTGGTCAGCCCCAGCATTTT
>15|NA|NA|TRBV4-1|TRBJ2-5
CASSQEGGLQETQYF
TGCGCCAGCAGCCAAGAAGGTGGCCTCCAAGAGACCCAGTACTTC
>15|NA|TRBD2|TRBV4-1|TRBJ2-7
CASSHLSGGINEQYF
TGCGCCAGCAGCCATCTTTCGGGAGGGATTAACGAGCAGTACTTC
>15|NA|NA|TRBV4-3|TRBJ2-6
CASSPLVAGANVLTF
TGCGCCAGCAGCCCCCTGGTTGCTGGGGCCAACGTCCTGACTTTC
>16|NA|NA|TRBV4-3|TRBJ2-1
CASSQGHGVSDNEQFF
TGCGCCAGCAGCCAAGGCCACGGGGTATCGGACAATGAGCAGTTCTTC
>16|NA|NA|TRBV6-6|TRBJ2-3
CASSYGWGALTDTQYF
TGTGCCAGCAGCTATGGATGGGGGGCCCTCACAGATACGCAGTATTTT
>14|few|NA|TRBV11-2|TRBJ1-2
CASSLEAGTYGYTF
TGTGCCAGCAGCTTAGAGGCAGGAACCTATGGCTACACCTTC
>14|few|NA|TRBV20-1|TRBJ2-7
CSAIHGTLRDEQYF
TGCAGTGCTATCCACGGGACTCTCAGGGACGAGCAGTACTTC
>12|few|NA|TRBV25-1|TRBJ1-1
CASSERSREAFF
TGTGCCAGCAGTGAAAGAAGTCGGGAAGCTTTCTTT